There are a few counts of the clone carrying this TCR beta chain. The germline CDR1 and CDR2 sequences are KGHDR and SFDVKD. The CDR3 extends over 12 amino acids. V dropped 10 bases and J dropped 3 bases, with 11 bases sitting between them. This sample was taken from a study of identical twins. One entry per CDR3 protein, called by TCRdb with MiXCR from the 5' RACE reads. The repertoire holds just under 650,000 distinct CDR3 sequences, with less than 9% as singletons. These data were likewise used in another study, on yellow fever vaccine responses in identical twins.

What was sequenced was PBMCs. This TCR came from a woman in her late teens or twenties in good health. The rearrangement joins TRBV24-1 to TRBJ1-1, with no clear D. The CDR3 region is CATPKRDTEAFF. CDR3 bases: TGTGCCACTCCTAAAAGGGACACTGAAGCTTTCTTT.